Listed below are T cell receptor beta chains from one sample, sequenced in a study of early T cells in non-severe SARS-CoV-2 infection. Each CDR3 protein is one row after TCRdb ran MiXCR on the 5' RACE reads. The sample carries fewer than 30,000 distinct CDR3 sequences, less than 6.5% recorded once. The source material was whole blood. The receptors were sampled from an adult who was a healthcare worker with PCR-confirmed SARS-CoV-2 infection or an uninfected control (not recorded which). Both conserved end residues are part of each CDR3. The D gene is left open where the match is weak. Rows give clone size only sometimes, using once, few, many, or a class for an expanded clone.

DNA: TGTGCCAGCAGCTTAGAGGGACTAGCCTTTTTCGAGCAGTACTTC; CDR3: CASSLEGLAFFEQYF; D: TRBD2; size: many; V: TRBV11-2; J: TRBJ2-7
DNA: TGCGCCAGCAGCCCAACTCCGGGCGGGGGTCCATACAATGAGCAGTTCTTC; CDR3: CASSPTPGGGPYNEQFF; D: TRBD2; size: many; V: TRBV4-3; J: TRBJ2-1
DNA: TGCGCCAGCAGCTTGTTGGGTGGGAGTAAGTACACAGATACGCAGTATTTT; CDR3: CASSLLGGSKYTDTQYF; D: -; size: many; V: TRBV5-1; J: TRBJ2-3
DNA: TGCAGTGCCCCAGTCCCATTTGGCACTGAAGCTTTCTTT; CDR3: CSAPVPFGTEAFF; D: -; size: many; V: TRBV20-1; J: TRBJ1-1
DNA: TGTGCCAGCAGCGCTCTGAGAGGGTCCTACAATGAGCAGTTCTTC; CDR3: CASSALRGSYNEQFF; D: -; size: few; V: TRBV2; J: TRBJ2-1
DNA: TGCAGTGCTGCCCTAGCGGGAGATGAGGCGGAGACCCAGTACTTC; CDR3: CSAALAGDEAETQYF; D: TRBD2; size: many; V: TRBV20-1; J: TRBJ2-5
DNA: TGCAGTGCTAGAGATAGTCAGGCCGTGAACACTGAAGCTTTCTTT; CDR3: CSARDSQAVNTEAFF; D: -; size: many; V: TRBV20-1; J: TRBJ1-1
DNA: TGTGCCAGCAGCTCTAGGACAGGAATCACAGATACGCAGTATTTT; CDR3: CASSSRTGITDTQYF; D: TRBD1; size: many; V: TRBV7-8; J: TRBJ2-3
DNA: TGTGCCAGCAGCTTAGATACTAGCGGGAGGGCCCATGAGCAGTTCTTC; CDR3: CASSLDTSGRAHEQFF; D: TRBD2; size: many; V: TRBV7-2; J: TRBJ2-1
DNA: TGTGCCACCAGTGGACTAGCGGGTTACACAGATACGCAGTATTTT; CDR3: CATSGLAGYTDTQYF; D: TRBD2; size: many; V: TRBV24-1; J: TRBJ2-3
DNA: TGTGCCAGCAGTTACTCTACGCCACTCACAGATACGCAGTATTTT; CDR3: CASSYSTPLTDTQYF; D: -; size: many; V: TRBV6-5; J: TRBJ2-3
DNA: TGTGCCAGCAGTGAAAGGAGGCACGAAGCTTTCTTT; CDR3: CASSERRHEAFF; D: -; size: many; V: TRBV6-1; J: TRBJ1-1
DNA: TGTGCCAGCCCGACTGGACAGCATAATTGGGGCGACGTACTCTACAATGAGCAGTTCTTC; CDR3: CASPTGQHNWGDVLYNEQFF; D: -; size: many; V: TRBV21-1; J: TRBJ2-1
DNA: TGCGCCAGCAGCTTTGGACAGGGAGGAGAGACCCAGTACTTC; CDR3: CASSFGQGGETQYF; D: TRBD1; size: many; V: TRBV5-1; J: TRBJ2-5
DNA: TGTGCCAGCAGCCTGGGACTAGCGACAGATACGCAGTATTTT; CDR3: CASSLGLATDTQYF; D: TRBD2; size: many; V: TRBV7-2; J: TRBJ2-3
DNA: TGTGCCAGCCGACTGACCGGGACAGGGTTATACAATGAGCAGTTCTTC; CDR3: CASRLTGTGLYNEQFF; D: TRBD1; size: -; V: TRBV6-5; J: TRBJ2-1
DNA: TGTGCTAGTGGTTTGGTAGTTAGCGGGAGGGCCCAGTCGAGCTCCTACAATGAGCAGTTCTTC; CDR3: CASGLVVSGRAQSSSYNEQFF; D: TRBD2; size: many; V: TRBV12-5; J: TRBJ2-1
DNA: TGTGCCAGCAGCTTAGTGGTGGACAGGGCGGAGACTGAAGCTTTCTTT; CDR3: CASSLVVDRAETEAFF; D: TRBD1; size: -; V: TRBV7-8; J: TRBJ1-1
DNA: TGTGCCAGCAGCCCCTACAGGTCCTCTAGCACAGATACGCAGTATTTT; CDR3: CASSPYRSSSTDTQYF; D: -; size: medium-sized; V: TRBV14; J: TRBJ2-3
DNA: TGTGCCAGCAGCCAGCAGGGACAGGGAAGATCGGGCAATCAGCCCCAGCATTTT; CDR3: CASSQQGQGRSGNQPQHF; D: TRBD1; size: many; V: TRBV7-9; J: TRBJ1-5
DNA: TGTGCCAGCACCGAGGAACTCAGTGCTGTCAATTCACCCCTCCACTTT; CDR3: CASTEELSAVNSPLHF; D: -; size: many; V: TRBV2; J: TRBJ1-6
DNA: TGCGCCAGCACCCCATTGGGGGGGAGGGGAGATACGCAGTATTTT; CDR3: CASTPLGGRGDTQYF; D: TRBD2; size: few; V: TRBV5-1; J: TRBJ2-3
DNA: TGCAGTGCCGAACAGGGACGGAGCTCTGGAAACACCATATATTTT; CDR3: CSAEQGRSSGNTIYF; D: -; size: few; V: TRBV20-1; J: TRBJ1-3
DNA: TGTGCCAGCAGCCCTAGCCCGACTAGAGATGAGCAGTTCTTC; CDR3: CASSPSPTRDEQFF; D: -; size: medium-sized; V: TRBV11-2; J: TRBJ2-1
DNA: TGTGCCAGCAGCGGAATGACAGATAACTATGGCTACACCTTC; CDR3: CASSGMTDNYGYTF; D: -; size: many; V: TRBV9; J: TRBJ1-2
DNA: TGTGCCAGCAGCCAATTTACTAGCGGGTTAAACAGCTCCTACGAGCAGTACTTC; CDR3: CASSQFTSGLNSSYEQYF; D: TRBD2; size: many; V: TRBV7-6; J: TRBJ2-7
DNA: TGTGCCAGCAGCCTGGGACTTTCAAGCTCCTACGAGCAGTACTTC; CDR3: CASSLGLSSSYEQYF; D: -; size: few; V: TRBV7-9; J: TRBJ2-7
DNA: TGCGCCAGCAGTGAGGCGCAGGGGTTCACTGAAGCTTTCTTT; CDR3: CASSEAQGFTEAFF; D: -; size: many; V: TRBV10-2; J: TRBJ1-1
DNA: TGTGCCAGCAGAGTGGACGGGGGAAAGTCCGGGGAGCTGTTTTTT; CDR3: CASRVDGGKSGELFF; D: -; size: many; V: TRBV5-4; J: TRBJ2-2
DNA: TGCAGTGCCAGCCGACTAGCGGGAGGGGAAGGGCACACAGATACGCAGTATTTT; CDR3: CSASRLAGGEGHTDTQYF; D: TRBD2; size: many; V: TRBV20-1; J: TRBJ2-3
DNA: TGCGCCAGCAGCTTGGATTACCGGAGCTACGAGCAGTACTTC; CDR3: CASSLDYRSYEQYF; D: -; size: -; V: TRBV5-1; J: TRBJ2-7
DNA: TGTGCCAGCAGCCATGGCGCCTCCACCGGGGAGCTGTTTTTT; CDR3: CASSHGASTGELFF; D: -; size: many; V: TRBV7-6; J: TRBJ2-2
DNA: TGCAGTGCTAGAGATCCGGGACAGGGACACGAGCAGTACTTC; CDR3: CSARDPGQGHEQYF; D: TRBD1; size: once; V: TRBV20-1; J: TRBJ2-7
DNA: TGTGCCAGCAGCTTAATGGTAGCGGGAGGGGATACGCAGTATTTT; CDR3: CASSLMVAGGDTQYF; D: TRBD2; size: many; V: TRBV7-9; J: TRBJ2-3
DNA: TGCGCCAGCAGCCAAGATCACGGGTCGAACACTGAAGCTTTCTTT; CDR3: CASSQDHGSNTEAFF; D: -; size: many; V: TRBV4-3; J: TRBJ1-1
DNA: TGTGCCATCAGTGGTAATGACGGGGCTGAAGCTTTCTTT; CDR3: CAISGNDGAEAFF; D: -; size: many; V: TRBV10-3; J: TRBJ1-1
DNA: TGCAGTGCTAGTCCGTCTAGCGGGAGGGAAATCACAGATACGCAGTATTTT; CDR3: CSASPSSGREITDTQYF; D: TRBD2; size: medium-sized; V: TRBV20-1; J: TRBJ2-3
DNA: TGTGCCACCAGTGATGTGACTAGCGGGAGCACAGATACGCAGTATTTT; CDR3: CATSDVTSGSTDTQYF; D: TRBD2; size: many; V: TRBV24-1; J: TRBJ2-3
DNA: TGCAGTGCTAGCTTAGCACAGGGGAAGACTGAAGCTTTCTTT; CDR3: CSASLAQGKTEAFF; D: TRBD1; size: few; V: TRBV20-1; J: TRBJ1-1
DNA: TGCAGCGTTGATCAGGGGGCGAATGGCTACACCTTC; CDR3: CSVDQGANGYTF; D: TRBD1; size: large; V: TRBV29-1; J: TRBJ1-2
DNA: TGCGCCAGCAGTGTTCTGACTAGATTAAGTTTTGGCTACGAGCAGTACTTC; CDR3: CASSVLTRLSFGYEQYF; D: -; size: few; V: TRBV10-2; J: TRBJ2-7
DNA: TGTGCCACCAGTGACCTGGGACAGGGATTAAGCTCCTACAATGAGCAGTTCTTC; CDR3: CATSDLGQGLSSYNEQFF; D: TRBD1; size: many; V: TRBV24-1; J: TRBJ2-1
DNA: TGTGCCAGCAGTCGGACAGGGACTTCCTACGAGCAGTACTTC; CDR3: CASSRTGTSYEQYF; D: TRBD1; size: many; V: TRBV7-2; J: TRBJ2-7